The 26 T cell receptor beta chains listed next were all sequenced from one sample in a study of T cell repertoires in cytomegalovirus infection (dated by TCRdb to the late 2010s). The sequencer listed for this sample is Illumina HiSeq 1500. The public sequencing data were trimmed at Q25 with fastp and processed into clonotypes with MiXCR by TCRdb, which kept only in-frame beta chains. Each CDR3 protein appears once, grouped with its most common genes and DNA. The sample records around 450,000 distinct CDR3 sequences, roughly 30% of which are singletons. The ten largest clones capture about an eighth of the sample. The source material was PBMCs. Receptors were obtained from a human donor in good health (CMV status not recorded). Some clones in this sample may be carry-over from other donors' samples.

The chain combines TRBV10-3 with TRBJ1-1; 7 bases are a match to TRBD1. Germline V gene sequence: CDR1 ENHRY, CDR2 SYGVKD. The junction had 5 bases not matched to a gene; V was cut back by 6 bases and J by 4 bases. CDR3 length: 13 amino acids. This chain's CDR3 is CAIREQGSTEAFF. The DNA of the CDR3 is TGTGCCATCAGGGAACAGGGGAGCACTGAAGCTTTCTTT.

This clonotype showed up many times. The chain couples TRBV19 to TRBJ2-1; D gene ambiguous. Between the trimmed V and J ends, which lost 5 bases and 5 bases, there was a span of 4 bases. The CDR3 is 11 residues long. CDR1 LNHDA and CDR2 SQIVND come from the germline V gene (reference sequence). This CDR3 is CASSFHNEQFF. The CDR3 DNA sequence: TGTGCCAGTAGTTTTCACAATGAGCAGTTCTTC. The full variable domain, in which reference TRBV19 and TRBJ2-1 provide the parts outside the CDR3, is DGGITQSPKYLFRKEGQNVTLSCEQNLNHDAMYWYRQDPGQGLRLIYYSQIVNDFQKGDIAEGYSVSREKKESFPLTVTSAQKNPTAFYLCASSFHNEQFFGPGTRLTVL.

This chain joins TRBV7-8 and TRBJ1-4; 9 positions match TRBD1. In germline, CDR1 is SGHVS, CDR2 FQNEAQ. The CDR3 is 15 amino acids. Trimming removed 5 bases from V and 7 bases from J; junction bases left unmatched: 8. The CDR3 sequence: CASSPAGTGFEKLFF. In nucleotides, the CDR3 is TGTGCCAGCAGCCCGGCCGGGACAGGGTTTGAAAAACTGTTTTTT.

The chain has TRBV19 and TRBJ2-1; the D is unclear. This CDR3 contains 11 residues. Germline CDR1 LNHDA, CDR2 SQIVND (reference sequence). The germline V and J ends were trimmed by 4 bases and 8 bases, with 6 bases remaining between them. The CDR3: CASSNWDEQFF. In nucleotides, the CDR3 is TGTGCCAGTAGTAATTGGGATGAGCAGTTCTTC.

This clonotype was detected a few times. V and J are TRBV7-9 and TRBJ2-7; D possibly matches TRBD1 or TRBD2 (5 bases each). Trimming removed 5 bases at V and 7 bases at J, with 12 bases between. The CDR3 contains 12 residues. CDR1 and CDR2 from the germline V gene are SEHNR and FQNEAQ (reference sequence). In nucleotides, the CDR3 is TGTGCCAGCAGCCCCGGGTGGGGGGAGCAGTACTTC. As protein: CASSPGWGEQYF.

This clonotype showed up many times. The chain is built from TRBV7-6 and TRBJ1-5; D uncertain. The germline V gene encodes CDR1 SGHVS and CDR2 FNYEAQ. The CDR3 covers 15 residues. V lost 1 base and J lost 3, with 10 bases in between. CDR3 nucleotides: TGTGCCAGCAGCTTAGAGGCAGGCCCCAATCAGCCCCAGCATTTT. Translation: CASSLEAGPNQPQHF.

Comments on this clonotype: The conserved phenylalanine or tryptophan is not found at the CDR3 terminus, so this likely reflects a read error. The CDR3: CATSLRGPYFNQPQHL. In nucleotides, the CDR3 is TGTGCCACCAGCCTACGCGGGCCCTACTTCAATCAGCCCCAGCATTTG. The chain carries TRBV24-1 and TRBJ1-5; D gene uncertain. With 7 bases removed from V and 3 bases from J, the gap between germline ends came to 18 bases. The V gene's germline CDR1 is KGHDR and CDR2 SFDVKD. The CDR3 consists of 16 residues.

Worth noting for this clonotype: A much larger clone sits a single nucleotide away, making a read error possible. The J gene is TRBJ2-7, the V gene TRBV10-3; D remains ambiguous. The V and J ends lost 0 bases and 3 bases respectively, with 12 bases between them. Germline assignment: CDR1 ENHRY and CDR2 SYGVKD. The CDR3 extends over 15 amino acids. The CDR3 nucleotides are TGTGCCATCAGTGAGTCCAGCGAGTCGAGCTACGAGCAGTACTTC. Its translation is CAISESSESSYEQYF.

Note on this clonotype: Because the CDR3 is missing its conserved closing phenylalanine or tryptophan, this is likely a read error. V gene TRBV7-2 combines with J gene TRBJ1-3; no definite D call. This CDR3 comprises 14 residues. V lost 7 bases and J 2 bases, leaving 12 bases between the germline ends. Germline V gene lookup returns CDR1 SGHTA and CDR2 FQGNSA. CDR3 region: CASTGLSAGNTIYV. The CDR3 region has the DNA TGTGCCAGCACTGGCCTGAGCGCTGGAAACACCATATATGTT.

This clonotype was observed a few times. The chain couples TRBV20-1 to TRBJ2-5; D unclear. The CDR3 is 13 amino acids. V lost 4 bases and J lost 2, with 11 bases in between. Per the germline V gene, CDR1 is DFQATT and CDR2 is SNEGSKA (reference sequence). The CDR3 DNA is TGCAGTGCTACCGGACGTTCGCAAGAGACCCAGTACTTC. Its translation is CSATGRSQETQYF.

The CDR3 DNA reads TGTGCCAGCTCACCAACAGCTAGTAATGAAAAACTGTTTTTT. The encoded protein is CASSPTASNEKLFF. The chain combines TRBV18 with TRBJ1-4; D ambiguous. Germline V CDR1 and CDR2: KGHSH, LQKENI. Trimming removed 2 bases from V and 4 bases from J, with 8 bases in between. This CDR3 has 14 residues.

This clonotype was picked up many times. V is TRBV7-2 and J is TRBJ2-7; no reliable D call. The V and J ends lost 1 base and 8 bases respectively, with 12 bases between them. The CDR3 has 13 amino acids. Germline values: CDR1 SGHTA, CDR2 FQGNSA. CDR3 sequence reads: CASSLGRLVKQYF. CDR3 DNA sequence: TGTGCCAGCAGCTTAGGGCGGTTGGTTAAGCAGTACTTC.

The J gene is TRBJ1-5, the V gene TRBV27; D gene uncertain. Germline V gene data show CDR1 as MNHEY and CDR2 as SMNVEV (reference sequence). V was pared by 5 bases and J by 2 bases, with 7 bases between. This CDR3 comprises 13 residues. The CDR3 DNA follows: TGTGCCAGCAGTAAGGTCGGCAATCAGCCCCAGCATTTT. This encodes CASSKVGNQPQHF.

This clonotype was detected a few times. The junction does not match germline at one end; this may be a read error. In DNA form, the CDR3 reads TGTGCCAGCAGCCTAACTCCCCAGGGGAAGGGCTACACCTTC. This codes for CASSLTPQGKGYTF. This chain links TRBV7-3 with TRBJ1-2; the D gene is possibly TRBD1 (6 bases). There are 14 residues in the CDR3. Germline V gene lookup returns CDR1 SGHTA and CDR2 FQGTGA.

The CDR3 nucleotides are TGCGCCAGCAGCTTGGTACAGGGAGTCTACAATGAGCAGTTCTTC. Its protein product is CASSLVQGVYNEQFF. This sequence joins TRBV5-1 and TRBJ2-1; D perhaps matches TRBD1 (6 bases). In germline, CDR1 is SGHRS, CDR2 YFSETQ. V lost 0 bases to trimming and J lost 3 bases, with 10 bases between them. This CDR3 has 15 amino acids.

On this clonotype: No conserved phenylalanine or tryptophan is present at the end of the CDR3, so a read error is the likely explanation. The chain combines TRBV6-4 with TRBJ2-3; 8 positions agree with TRBD2. The junction had 3 bases not matched to a gene; V was cut back by 0 bases and J by 4 bases. This CDR3 is 15 amino acids long. From germline, CDR1 is MRHNA and CDR2 SNTAGT. The CDR3 nucleotides are TGTGCCAGCAGTGACTCTGCGGGGGGCTCAGATACGCAGTATTGT. It specifies CASSDSAGGSDTQYC.

V usage is TRBV12-3 or TRBV12-4 and J usage is TRBJ1-6; no clear D gene. Trimming removed 2 bases at V and 5 bases at J, with 7 bases between. The CDR3 extends over 14 amino acids. The CDR3 DNA follows: TGTGCCAGCAGTTTACGGCCAGATAATTCACCCCTCCACTTT. Protein sequence: CASSLRPDNSPLHF.

This clonotype was found many times. The chain employs TRBV4-2 and TRBJ1-1; a weak D match, TRBD1 (6 bases). Trimming took 2 bases from V and 6 from J, leaving 16 bases between them. Germline lookup yields CDR1 LGHNA and CDR2 YNFKEQ. This CDR3 spans 15 amino acids. CDR3: CASSQPDTGYAEAFF. CDR3 bases: TGTGCCAGCAGCCAACCCGATACAGGGTACGCTGAAGCTTTCTTT.

The rearrangement uses TRBV6-1 and TRBJ2-3; 7 bases agree with TRBD1. CDR3 length: 14 amino acids. Germline V gives CDR1 MNHNS, CDR2 SASEGT. V was clipped by 8 bases and J by 0 bases; unmatched bases: 5. The CDR3 loop reads CASGRQGSTDTQYF. As DNA, the CDR3 is TGTGCCAGCGGAAGACAGGGAAGCACAGATACGCAGTATTTT.

The chain joins TRBV7-9 to TRBJ2-7; 7 nucleotides align to TRBD2. The ends lost 3 bases at V and 2 bases at J; junction bases unmatched: 4. The CDR3 spans 14 residues. Germline assignment: CDR1 SEHNR and CDR2 FQNEAQ (reference sequence). The CDR3 DNA reads TGTGCCAGCAGCTTTGCACTAGCGCCCTACGAGCAGTACTTC. Its protein product is CASSFALAPYEQYF.

J is TRBJ2-5 and V is TRBV19; 8 bases align to TRBD1. The CDR3 runs to 14 residues. V lost 6 bases, J lost 4 bases, and 7 bases stayed unmatched. Per the germline V gene, CDR1 is LNHDA and CDR2 is SQIVND (reference sequence). CDR3 sequence (DNA): TGTGCCAGTAGCCCCCGGACAGGGTTAGAGACCCAGTACTTC. It codes for CASSPRTGLETQYF.

This clonotype was found many times. J is TRBJ2-7 and V is TRBV7-2; D remains ambiguous. Trimming removed 1 base at V and 2 bases at J, with 12 bases between. CDR1 SGHTA and CDR2 FQGNSA come from the germline V gene. CDR3 length: 15 amino acids. This CDR3 reads CASSLGSLGTYEQYF. The CDR3 nucleotides read TGTGCCAGCAGCTTAGGTAGTTTGGGGACCTACGAGCAGTACTTC. The whole variable domain, filled in from reference TRBV7-2 and TRBJ2-7, reads GAGVSQSPSNKVTEKGKDVELRCDPISGHTALYWYRQSLGQGLEFLIYFQGNSAPDKSGLPSDRFSAERTGGSVSTLTIQRTQQEDSAVYLCASSLGSLGTYEQYFGPGTRLTVT.

This clonotype has just a few counts. The chain joins TRBV7-6 to TRBJ1-1; 7 positions match TRBD1. Germline trimming cut 3 bases from V and 7 bases from J; bases unmatched to any gene: 23. From germline, CDR1 is SGHVS and CDR2 FNYEAQ. This CDR3 is 19 amino acids long. CDR3 region: CASSFAIRDSVGSFNEAFF. The CDR3 DNA reads TGTGCCAGCAGCTTCGCGATCCGGGACAGTGTCGGTAGTTTTAATGAAGCTTTCTTT.

This clonotype was detected only a few times. The rearrangement joins TRBV4-1 to TRBJ1-1, with 7 bases lining up with TRBD1. Looked up from germline, CDR1 is MGHRA and CDR2 is YSYEKL. The CDR3 has 13 residues. Trimming removed 3 bases from V and 11 bases from J; junction bases left unmatched: 9. The chain's CDR3 is CASSQERQGRAFF. The DNA for the CDR3 is TGCGCCAGCAGCCAGGAGAGACAGGGACGGGCTTTCTTT.

This clonotype was counted ten times or more. V is TRBV24-1 and J is TRBJ2-1; 8 bases fit TRBD1. Germline assignment: CDR1 KGHDR and CDR2 SFDVKD. The V and J ends lost 4 bases and 0 bases, in that order; junction bases with no gene match: 7. The CDR3 is 17 residues long. The CDR3 nucleotides are TGTGCCACCAGTGACCCCGGACAGGGAGGCTCCTACAATGAGCAGTTCTTC. Translation gives CATSDPGQGGSYNEQFF.

This clonotype was seen a handful of times. The J gene is TRBJ2-7, the V gene TRBV4-3, with D possibly being TRBD1 (6 bases). The length of the CDR3 is 14 residues. V gave up 0 bases and J gave up 4 bases, with 10 bases separating them. Germline CDR1 and CDR2: LGHNA and YSLEER. The CDR3 DNA sequence: TGCGCCAGCAGCCAAGATTGGACAGATTACGAGCAGTACTTC. The encoded protein is CASSQDWTDYEQYF.